This T cell receptor (beta chain) was sequenced during a study of regulatory T cells in long-lasting Graves disease. Overall study findings and caveats: Having only a small sample size may have limited accuracy.

Investigators prepared the TCR beta libraries by applying iRepertoire HTBI primers and Arm-PCR of CDR3 regions. Each CDR3 protein is one row after TCRdb ran MiXCR on the multiplex PCR reads. The sample gives approximately 350,000 distinct CDR3 sequences, roughly a sixth of which show up once; 25% to 30% is in the top ten. The germline CDR1 and CDR2 sequences are GTSNPN and SVGIG (reference sequence). Germline trimming cut 3 bases from V and 2 bases from J; bases unmatched to any gene: 4. The CDR3 is made up of 14 amino acids. As for time point: newly diagnosed GD, antithyroid drugs for less than 3 months. With RNA extracted from PBMCs as input, the TCR library was made. This clonotype appeared many times. The antigen is undetermined. The same sample was also studied in work on T cells in Graves' hyperthyroidism and ophthalmopathy. According to that study: Most expanded thyroid clonotypes above 0.001 also appeared in blood.

This chain links TRBV30 with TRBJ2-3, with 8 positions matching TRBD1. The sequence derives from a man aged 35 to 55 with Graves disease. The sequenced sample was peripheral blood mononuclear cells (PBMCs), obtained at new diagnosis, from a patient treated with antithyroid drugs. The CDR3 loop is CAWSKGQATDTQYF. The CDR3 coding sequence is TGTGCCTGGAGCAAGGGACAGGCCACAGATACGCAGTATTTT.